This TCR beta chain was identified in a study of T cell changes during pregnancy in multiple sclerosis. Some clones are missing from TCRdb's copy, which holds only in-frame ones; the method was immunoSEQ multiplex PCR. In the table there are about 70,000 clones, around nine tenths of which are singletons. CDR3 length: 14 amino acids. Between the trimmed V and J ends, which lost 1 base and 4 bases, there was a span of 10 bases. The germline V gene encodes CDR1 KGHSH and CDR2 LQKENI. This TCR derives from a female donor with multiple sclerosis, enrolled in a pregnancy study. The rearrangement links TRBV18 to TRBJ1-2, with D unresolved. The sample consisted of peripheral blood, taken in the third trimester of pregnancy. This CDR3 is CASSPLRDSYGYTF. In DNA form, the CDR3 reads TGTGCCAGCTCACCACTACGAGACTCCTATGGCTACACCTTC. Full variable domain (missing parts from reference TRBV18 and TRBJ1-2): NAGVMQNPRHLVRRRGQEARLRCSPMKGHSHVYWYRQLPEEGLKFMVYLQKENIIDESGMPKERFSAEFPKEGPSILRIQQVVRGDSAAYFCASSPLRDSYGYTFGSGTRLTVV.